This T cell receptor (beta chain) was captured by sequencing in a study of cytomegalovirus exposure and HLA in healthy donors. Regarding the study as a whole: The sole available immune exposure information was CMV serostatus. The analysis excluded some indistinguishable V segments, including TRBV6-2 and TRBV6-3. Some public TCRs appeared in many individuals, while most sequences were rare.

CDR1 LNHDA and CDR2 SQIVND come from the germline V gene (reference sequence). Trimming took 5 bases from V and 0 from J; bases not matched to a gene: 8. The CDR3 has 16 amino acids. About this clone itself: Its target is not known.

Primers: 60 Vbeta forward and 13 Jbeta reverse. Profiling relied on immunoSEQ multiplex PCR, and the TCRdb table lists in-frame clones only, not all of them. The sample contains 180,000 or so clones, 60% to 80% of which appear only once. The source of this sequence is a man aged 45-60 years in good health and CMV-seropositive. Sequencing was carried out using PBMCs. The rearrangement links TRBV19 to TRBJ2-7; TRBD1 agrees at 9 bases. The CDR3 protein is CASSSGTGKSSYEQYF. In nucleotides, the CDR3 is TGTGCCAGTAGTTCCGGGACAGGGAAAAGCTCCTACGAGCAGTACTTC.